This is a list of T cell receptor beta chains from one sample in a study of neurological immune-mediated disorders. TCRdb re-called the 5' RACE reads with MiXCR, one entry per CDR3 protein. The profile covers 43,000 or so distinct CDR3 sequences, with 13% appearing a single time and over 10% taken by the ten largest. The sequenced material came from PBMCs. The receptors come from a young man in good health. Both conserved end residues are part of each CDR3. A D gene is named only where the DNA matches it firmly. Expanded clones are given a class, and other clones once, few, many or no size at all.

j_call d_call v_call clone_size cdr3_nt cdr3_aa
TRBJ2-1 TRBD2 TRBV10-3 many TGTGCCATCGGTAGCGGGACGATCAATGAGCAGTTCTTC CAIGSGTINEQFF
TRBJ2-7 NA TRBV5-1 NA TGCGCCAGCAGTGAGGCCGGAGTCTCCTACGAGCAGTACTTC CASSEAGVSYEQYF
TRBJ2-7 TRBD2 TRBV7-2 many TGTGCCAGCAGCCGAGCTGGGAGGGAGTACGAGCAGTACTTC CASSRAGREYEQYF
TRBJ2-1 TRBD2 TRBV5-6 NA TGTGCCAGCAGCTGGACTAGCGGGAGGAATGAGCAGTTCTTC CASSWTSGRNEQFF
TRBJ2-3 NA TRBV10-2 NA TGCGCCAGCATTGAGGACCGGGTTCGCACAGATACGCCGTATTTT CASIEDRVRTDTPYF
TRBJ2-3 TRBD2 TRBV27 many TGTGCCAGCAGTTTACTAGCGGCTCGGGCAGATACGCAGTATTTT CASSLLAARADTQYF
TRBJ2-7 NA TRBV14 NA TGTGCCAGCAGCCCGTACCAGGGGTCCCAAGAGAAGTACTTC CASSPYQGSQEKYF
TRBJ1-4 NA TRBV2 NA TGTGCCAGCAGTGAAGGTGAAAAACTGTTTTTT CASSEGEKLFF
TRBJ2-3 TRBD2 TRBV12-3/TRBV12-4 many TGTGCCAGCAGTTTATCCGGACTAGCGGGACTCCTATACCACACAGATACGCAGTATTTT CASSLSGLAGLLYHTDTQYF
TRBJ2-7 TRBD1 TRBV10-1 many TGCGCCGTGGGACAGAGCTCCTACGAGCAGTACTTC CAVGQSSYEQYF
TRBJ1-5 NA TRBV20-1 many TGCAGTGCTAGCCCCGACACGAACAATCAGCCCCAGCATTTT CSASPDTNNQPQHF
TRBJ2-7 TRBD2 TRBV5-1 many TGCGCCAGCAGCTTTTTGGGAGGGGCCGAAACCTACGAGCAGTACTTC CASSFLGGAETYEQYF
TRBJ1-5 NA TRBV27 few TGTGCCAGCCAACGAGAGACGGCGAATCAGCCCCAGCATTTT CASQRETANQPQHF
TRBJ2-5 NA TRBV7-7 many TGTGCCAGCAGCTTAGCGCACAGACAACAAGAGACCCAGTACTTC CASSLAHRQQETQYF
TRBJ1-1 NA TRBV25-1 many TGTGCCAGCAGTGAATATGCTGAAGCTTTCTTT CASSEYAEAFF
TRBJ1-1 TRBD1 TRBV3-1 NA TGTGCCAGCAGACAAGCTGGGACAGCCAACACTGAAGCTTTCTTT CASRQAGTANTEAFF
TRBJ2-5 TRBD2 TRBV18 many TGTGCCAGCTCACCACGCCTAGCGGGTGAAGAGACCCAGTACTTC CASSPRLAGEETQYF
TRBJ2-2 TRBD2 TRBV7-9 many TGTGCCAGCAGCTTACCCGGGCTAGCGGCAAACACCGGGGAGCTGTTTTTT CASSLPGLAANTGELFF
TRBJ2-3 TRBD2 TRBV5-4 many TGTGCCAGCAGCTTGGCCGGGACTACAGATGGGCATACGCAGTATTTT CASSLAGTTDGHTQYF
TRBJ1-2 NA TRBV5-1 many TGCGCCAGCAGTCCGGACGTAGGGACTTATGGCTACACCTTC CASSPDVGTYGYTF
TRBJ2-1 NA TRBV20-1 many TGCAGTGCTAGATCAACAGGAGCCTACAATGAGCAGTTCTTC CSARSTGAYNEQFF
TRBJ1-1 NA TRBV7-3 few TGTGCCAGCAGCTTGGGGTCAATCACTGAAGCTTTCTTT CASSLGSITEAFF
TRBJ2-1 TRBD2 TRBV7-6 many TGTGCCAGCAGCTTAGCTGGGACTACCCGGGGGAATGAGCAGTTCTTC CASSLAGTTRGNEQFF
TRBJ2-7 NA TRBV15 many TGTGCCACCAGCAGAGGTACTGGGCAGATACGGTACTTC CATSRGTGQIRYF
TRBJ2-6 NA TRBV5-1 many TGCGCCAGCAGCTCAAACAGGGAAATCTCTGGGGCCAACGTCCTGACTTTC CASSSNREISGANVLTF
TRBJ2-2 NA TRBV6-4 many TGTGCCAGCAGTGACGGGAACACCGGGGAGCTGTTTTTT CASSDGNTGELFF
TRBJ2-2 TRBD2 TRBV5-1 many TGCGCCAGCAGTAAGGGACTAGCGTCGAACACCGGGGAGCTGTTTTTT CASSKGLASNTGELFF
TRBJ2-2 TRBD2 TRBV5-1 many TGCGCCAGCAGCTTCCAGACTAGCGAGAACACCGGGGAGCTGTTTTTT CASSFQTSENTGELFF
TRBJ2-2 NA TRBV20-1 many TGCAGTGCTGAGAGGACCGCCCCGGGGGAGCTGTTTTTT CSAERTAPGELFF
TRBJ2-1 TRBD1 TRBV7-8 many TGTGCCAGCAGTTTCCCGGGACAGGGGACCTACAATGAGCAGTTCTTC CASSFPGQGTYNEQFF
TRBJ1-2 TRBD1 TRBV5-5 many TGTGCCAGCAGACCAACAGGGGGGAGCTATGGCTACACCTTC CASRPTGGSYGYTF
TRBJ1-6 NA TRBV5-1 few TGCGCCAGCAGCCCGGAGGCGGTCTCCTATAATTCACCCCTCCACTTT CASSPEAVSYNSPLHF
TRBJ1-1 NA TRBV20-1 many TGCAGTGCATGGGACCTCAACACTGAAGCTTTCTTT CSAWDLNTEAFF
TRBJ2-7 NA TRBV10-3 many TGTGCCATCAGCTCGAGGGCTAGTGACTCCTACGAGCAGTACTTC CAISSRASDSYEQYF
TRBJ2-5 NA TRBV6-6 many TGTGCCAGCAGGGGGGCGACAGCCCAAGAGACCCAGTACTTC CASRGATAQETQYF
TRBJ2-1 NA TRBV28 few TGTGCTAGCAGTAGTCTAGTGGGGTACAATGAGCAGTTCTTC CASSSLVGYNEQFF
TRBJ2-3 TRBD1 TRBV7-3 many TGTGCCAGCAGCCCAGGGGGTTCCACAGATACGCAGTATTTT CASSPGGSTDTQYF
TRBJ2-7 TRBD2 TRBV27 NA TGTGCCAGCAGTTTGGCTAGCGGACCCTACGAGCAGTACTTC CASSLASGPYEQYF
TRBJ1-2 NA TRBV7-8 few TGTGCCAGCAGCCCTAGGGAGGGTGACTATGGCTACACCTTC CASSPREGDYGYTF
TRBJ2-5 TRBD1 TRBV3-1 many TGTGCCAGCAGCCCGAACCCGGGACAGCAAGAGACCCAGTACTTC CASSPNPGQQETQYF
TRBJ2-1 NA TRBV21-1 many TGTGCCAGCAGCAAATTCAGCGGGGGATACAATGAGCAGTTCTTC CASSKFSGGYNEQFF
TRBJ1-5 NA TRBV18 few TGTGCCAGCTCAGGGGACGGTGGCAATCAGCCCCAGCATTTT CASSGDGGNQPQHF
TRBJ2-7 TRBD1 TRBV7-8 many TGTGCCAGCAGCTACCGGGACAGGGGGAACGAGCAGTACTTC CASSYRDRGNEQYF
TRBJ1-6 NA TRBV7-9 medium-sized TGTGCCAGCAGCTTAGCGGACCGAGCAAATTCACCCCTCCACTTT CASSLADRANSPLHF
TRBJ2-1 NA TRBV5-1 many TGCGCCAGCAGCTTTGGAGGTAGCGGCAACAATGAGCAGTTCTTC CASSFGGSGNNEQFF
TRBJ2-1 TRBD1 TRBV11-2 many TGTGCCAGCAGCTTAGGGGACAGGGGGCGGCGCCACAATGAGCAGTTCTTC CASSLGDRGRRHNEQFF
TRBJ2-5 TRBD1 TRBV5-1 many TGCGCCAGCAGCTTGGTGGGACAGGGGAGCGAGACCCAGTACTTC CASSLVGQGSETQYF
TRBJ2-1 NA TRBV2 many TGTGCCAGCAGTCAGGCGTGGTATGAGCAGTTCTTC CASSQAWYEQFF
TRBJ2-1 NA TRBV6-2/TRBV6-3 many TGTGCCAGCAGTTCCTCGACCGGGACTCCACACAATGAGCAGTTCTTC CASSSSTGTPHNEQFF
TRBJ1-1 NA TRBV29-1 many TGCAGCGTTGCCGTTACAGGGAACACTGAAGCTTTCTTT CSVAVTGNTEAFF
TRBJ2-1 TRBD1 TRBV12-3/TRBV12-4 many TGTGCCAGCAGTTTCGGGACAGGCCTGAGAGAGCAGTTCTTC CASSFGTGLREQFF
TRBJ2-5 TRBD1 TRBV5-1 NA TGCGCCAGCAGCTTGACAGGGGTAGAGACCCAGTACTTC CASSLTGVETQYF
TRBJ2-7 TRBD2 TRBV9 many TGTGCCAGCAGCGTAGAACCTAGCGGGGGTACCAGAGCCTACGAGCAGTACTTC CASSVEPSGGTRAYEQYF
TRBJ2-7 TRBD2 TRBV5-1 many TGCGCCAGCAGCTTGGCCGGGACTAGATACTACGAGCAGTACTTC CASSLAGTRYYEQYF